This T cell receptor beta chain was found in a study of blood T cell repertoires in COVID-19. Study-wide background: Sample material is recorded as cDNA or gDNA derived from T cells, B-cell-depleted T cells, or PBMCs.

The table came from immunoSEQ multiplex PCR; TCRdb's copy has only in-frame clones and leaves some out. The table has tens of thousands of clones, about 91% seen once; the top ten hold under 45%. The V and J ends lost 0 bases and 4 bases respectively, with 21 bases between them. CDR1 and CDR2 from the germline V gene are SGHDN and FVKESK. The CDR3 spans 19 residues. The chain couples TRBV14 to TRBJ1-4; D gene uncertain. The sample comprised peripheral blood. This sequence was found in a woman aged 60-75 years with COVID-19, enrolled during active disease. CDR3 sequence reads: CASSQEVLSLAGDNEKLFF. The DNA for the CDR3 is TGTGCCAGCAGCCAAGAAGTATTAAGTTTGGCGGGTGATAATGAAAAACTGTTTTTT.